Listed below are T cell receptor beta chains from one sample, sequenced in a study of blood T cell repertoires in COVID-19. This table comes from immunoSEQ multiplex PCR, and its TCRdb copy is limited to in-frame clones, with some not included. The table lists about 100,000 clones, 80% of them singletons. The sequencing sample was made of peripheral blood. These receptors were collected from a woman aged 70-85 years with acute or convalescent COVID-19. Each CDR3 is given with its conserved first and last residue. A D gene is named only where the DNA matches it firmly. Expanded clones are given a class, and other clones once, few, many or no size at all.

clone size,V gene,D gene,J gene,CDR3 DNA,CDR3 protein
.,TRBV19,.,TRBJ2-1,TGTGCCAGTAGTACCCAGGACAGCTCCTACAATGAGCAGTTCTTC,CASSTQDSSYNEQFF
.,TRBV6-5,TRBD1,TRBJ2-5,TGTGCCAGCAAACCGACAGGGATTGAGACCCAGTACTTC,CASKPTGIETQYF
.,TRBV24-1,TRBD1,TRBJ1-5,TGTGCCACCTCCGACAGGGGCGATCAGCCCCAGCATTTT,CATSDRGDQPQHF
.,TRBV18,.,TRBJ1-4,TGTGCCAGCTCACCAAGGACAGAGAATGAAAAACTGTTTTTT,CASSPRTENEKLFF
once,TRBV7-9,.,TRBJ1-5,TGTGCCAGCAGCTTAGATAGGGACTATCAGCCCCAGCATTTT,CASSLDRDYQPQHF
.,TRBV9,TRBD2,TRBJ2-2,TGTGCCAGCAGCAGGACTAGCGGGGTCCCGCAGGAGCTGTTTTTT,CASSRTSGVPQELFF
.,TRBV6-6,.,TRBJ1-5,TGTGCCAGCAGTTATGAGGGCTCTCAGCCCCAGCATTTT,CASSYEGSQPQHF
.,TRBV19,TRBD1,TRBJ1-1,TGTGCCAGTAGTATGGTCGGGACAGGGACGCTGAACACTGAAGCTTTCTTT,CASSMVGTGTLNTEAFF
.,TRBV10-3,TRBD1,TRBJ1-1,TGTGCCGCGACAGGGGAAGTCGGCACTGAAGCTTTCTTT,CAATGEVGTEAFF
.,TRBV9,TRBD1,TRBJ1-1,TGTGCCAGCAGCCCGAGGGACAGTCTAACTGAAGCTTTCTTT,CASSPRDSLTEAFF
.,TRBV24-1,TRBD2,TRBJ2-1,TGTGCCACCCAGTCCGGGACTAGCGGGTACAATGAGCAGTTCTTC,CATQSGTSGYNEQFF
.,TRBV3-1/TRBV3-2,TRBD2,TRBJ2-7,TGTGCCAGCGGAGAGCGGGGGGGCCTACACGAGCAGTACTTC,CASGERGGLHEQYF
few,TRBV7-2,.,TRBJ1-5,TGTGCCAGCAGCTCTTCAGGGGTCGCACATCAGCCCCAGCATTTT,CASSSSGVAHQPQHF
few,TRBV29-1,.,TRBJ1-4,TGCAGCGTTGGTAGTTCATTAAATGAAAAACTGTTTTTT,CSVGSSLNEKLFF
once,TRBV3-1/TRBV3-2,.,TRBJ1-1,TGTGCCAGCAGCCAGGGGGGTCGGACTGAAGCTTTCTTT,CASSQGGRTEAFF
few,TRBV5-1,TRBD1,TRBJ1-1,TGCGCCAGCAGCTCGTACGCCGGGACAGGGCTGACTGAAGCTTTCTTT,CASSSYAGTGLTEAFF